This T cell receptor (beta chain) emerged from a study of beta chain features in type 1 diabetes. Sorting that relied on CD45RO/CCR7/CD25/CD127/CD95/CD27 yielded CD4+ naive, central memory, regulatory and stem cell-like memory cells. All sorted populations exceeded 95% purity. This CDR3 has 14 residues. The V and J ends lost 7 bases and 5 bases respectively, with 17 bases between them. Germline lookup yields CDR1 LNHDA and CDR2 SQIVND (reference sequence). Overall study findings and caveats: Fewer junction insertions and more nucleotide deletions appeared in type 1 diabetes patients. In all four CD4+ subsets, TCRB CDR3 length was significantly, moderately reduced in type 1 diabetes.

In its sample, this clone was seen a few times. Antigen specificity is unknown. The whole isolated RNA underwent reverse transcription, so sequencing captured expressed TCRB transcripts. The read count averaged around 4 million across naive, central memory and regulatory T cell samples. Sequencing used immunoSEQ multiplex PCR; TCRdb keeps in-frame clones, though not all of them. The repertoire has 200,000 to 250,000 clones, around 14% of them found once; the top ten carry almost 0.02%. The sequenced material came from naive CD4+ T cells from blood. This sequence was found in a man younger than 40 with type 1 diabetes. The chain is built from TRBV19 and TRBJ2-5; D is ambiguous. The CDR3: CASKEVNGVETQYF. The CDR3 nucleotides read TGTGCCAGTAAAGAAGTTAACGGAGTGGAGACCCAGTACTTC.